A selection of T cell receptor beta chains follows, all from one sample in a study of T cell changes during pregnancy in multiple sclerosis. The table came from immunoSEQ multiplex PCR; TCRdb's copy has only in-frame clones and leaves some out. The sample consists of about 59,000 clones, approximately 94% of them appearing once. The input for sequencing was CD8+ T cells from peripheral blood mononuclear cells, taken after pregnancy. The receptors were gathered from a female donor with multiple sclerosis, enrolled in a pregnancy study. Each CDR3 is given with its conserved first and last residue. The D gene is left open where the match is weak. Clone size is shown for a subset of rows, as once, few, many or a class of expanded clone.

v_call,j_call,d_call,cdr3_length,clone_size,cdr3_nt,cdr3_aa
TRBV29-1,TRBJ2-7,TRBD1,12,-,TGCAGCGCAGGGACAGGGGGCGACGAGCAGTACTTC,CSAGTGGDEQYF
TRBV27,TRBJ2-7,-,14,-,TGTGCCAGCAGTCCTTTAGCGAGACCCTACGAGCAGTACTTC,CASSPLARPYEQYF
TRBV5-5,TRBJ2-7,-,12,-,TGTGCCAGCAGCTTGGAAGGGGCCGAGCAGTACTTC,CASSLEGAEQYF
TRBV2,TRBJ1-1,-,13,-,TGTGCCAGCAGCCCCGGGGGGTACACTGAAGCTTTCTTT,CASSPGGYTEAFF
TRBV9,TRBJ2-1,TRBD2,15,once,TGTGCCAGCAGCGACATTACTAGCGGGAGGAATGAGCAGTTCTTC,CASSDITSGRNEQFF
TRBV19,TRBJ1-1,-,12,-,TGTGCCAGTAGCGCAGGGGCGACTGAAGCTTTCTTT,CASSAGATEAFF
TRBV11-2,TRBJ2-7,TRBD1,17,once,TGTGCCAGCAGCTTAGTGGGGTGGGGGACAGGGGTCCGCGAGCAGTACTTC,CASSLVGWGTGVREQYF
TRBV18,TRBJ2-7,-,13,-,TGTGCCAGCTCCCCTCCCGTCTCCTACGAGCAGTACTTC,CASSPPVSYEQYF
TRBV28,TRBJ2-2,-,12,-,TGTGCCAGCAGTTTCGCGGCCGGGGAGCTGTTTTTT,CASSFAAGELFF
TRBV28,TRBJ2-7,-,14,-,TGTGCCAGCAGCCTGTATCGGGCTAGCGACGAGCAGTACTTC,CASSLYRASDEQYF
TRBV30,TRBJ2-2,TRBD1,15,-,TGTGCCTGGAGTGACAGGGGGCCGAACACCGGGGAGCTGTTTTTT,CAWSDRGPNTGELFF
TRBV28,TRBJ2-3,TRBD2,16,-,TGTGCCAGCAGTTTCTTCAGCGGGGGGAGCACAGATACGCAGTATTTT,CASSFFSGGSTDTQYF
TRBV10-3,TRBJ2-7,-,14,-,TGTGCCATCAGTGAGGGACAGAACTCCTACGAGCAGTACTTC,CAISEGQNSYEQYF
TRBV2,TRBJ2-1,-,12,-,TGTGCCGGAGGTGAGTTCTACAATGAGCAGTTCTTC,CAGGEFYNEQFF
TRBV11-2,TRBJ2-7,-,12,-,TGTGCCAGCAGCCAAGGATCGGGAGAGCAGTACTTC,CASSQGSGEQYF
TRBV11-2,TRBJ2-1,TRBD2,14,once,TGTGCCAGCAGCTCGACTAGCGGGAGACATGAGCAGTTCTTC,CASSSTSGRHEQFF
TRBV2,TRBJ2-1,TRBD1,15,-,TGTGCCAGCAGCTTTACGGGACAGGGGTACAATGAGCAGTTCTTC,CASSFTGQGYNEQFF
TRBV27,TRBJ2-7,TRBD1,13,-,TGTGCCAGCAGTCGACAGGGGGCCTACGAGCAGTACTTC,CASSRQGAYEQYF
TRBV7-9,TRBJ2-2,TRBD2,16,-,TGTGCCAGCAGCCCACCTAGCGGGACTAACACCGGGGAGCTGTTTTTT,CASSPPSGTNTGELFF
TRBV28,TRBJ2-7,TRBD1,17,-,TGTGCCAGCAGCGGACAGGGGGACCCCTACGACCTCTACGAGCAGTACTTC,CASSGQGDPYDLYEQYF
TRBV19,TRBJ2-7,TRBD2,15,-,TGTGCCAGTAGTATAGCAGCGGGGCAAGCCTACGAGCAGTACTTC,CASSIAAGQAYEQYF
TRBV25-1,TRBJ2-3,TRBD2,18,-,TGTGCCAGCAGTGAACCCGGGGGACTAGCGGGGCCCACAGATACGCAGTATTTT,CASSEPGGLAGPTDTQYF
TRBV5-6,TRBJ2-7,TRBD1,13,-,TGTGCCAGCAGCTTCGGGACAGGGGGCGTGCAGTACTTC,CASSFGTGGVQYF
TRBV6-1,TRBJ2-7,-,14,-,TGTGCCAGCAGAGCGAAGGGGTCTTCCTACGAGCAGTACTTC,CASRAKGSSYEQYF
TRBV7-9,TRBJ1-1,-,18,-,TGTGCCAGCAGCGCGGGACCCCTAGGGTATTTCTGTAAAATTGAAGCTTTCTTT,CASSAGPLGYFCKIEAFF
TRBV7-9,TRBJ2-6,TRBD1,18,-,TGTGCCAGCAGCCCCAGGACAGGGCAACAGGCTGGGGCCAACGTCCTGACTTTC,CASSPRTGQQAGANVLTF
TRBV5-1,TRBJ1-1,-,17,-,TGCGCCAGCAGCGGCCCTGTTAGGGGGGGCCTGAACACTGAAGCTTTCTTT,CASSGPVRGGLNTEAFF
TRBV21-1,TRBJ1-5,-,22,-,TGTGCCAGCAGCAGAGGCCTCCGGGACAGGCCTCCCTACCTTTATAGCAATCAGCCCCAGCATTTT,CASSRGLRDRPPYLYSNQPQHF
TRBV9,TRBJ2-7,-,14,-,TGTGCCAGCAGCCCCCGGACAGTCGCCTACGAGCAGTACTTC,CASSPRTVAYEQYF
TRBV9,TRBJ1-2,TRBD1,14,-,TGTGCCAGCAGCGTAGGACAGGGGAACTATGGCTACACCTTC,CASSVGQGNYGYTF
TRBV18,TRBJ2-1,TRBD2,17,-,TGTGCCAGCTCACCACCAGGAATAGCGGGAGTCTACAATGAGCAGTTCTTC,CASSPPGIAGVYNEQFF
TRBV27,TRBJ2-7,TRBD1,15,-,TGTGCCAGCAGTATATATGGACAGGCCTCCTACGAGCAGTACTTC,CASSIYGQASYEQYF
TRBV5-4,TRBJ2-3,-,15,once,TGTGCCAGCAGCTTCCTGACAACCAGCACAGATACGCAGTATTTT,CASSFLTTSTDTQYF
TRBV27,TRBJ2-1,-,17,-,TGTGCCAGCAGTTTGGGTCTAGCGCCCCGCGGGTACAATGAGCAGTTCTTC,CASSLGLAPRGYNEQFF
TRBV19,TRBJ2-7,-,13,-,TGTGCCAGTAGTATACTCGGCGGGTACGAGCAGTACTTC,CASSILGGYEQYF
TRBV29-1,TRBJ2-7,TRBD1,17,once,TGCAGCGTTGAGGTCTTCGGGACAGTCTCTCTCGTCTACGAGCAGTACTTC,CSVEVFGTVSLVYEQYF
TRBV7-9,TRBJ2-1,-,16,-,TGTGCCAGCAGCTTAGTTGGAGGTGGGTTCGAGGTTGGGCAGTTCTTC,CASSLVGGGFEVGQFF
TRBV9,TRBJ2-3,TRBD2,18,-,TGTGCCAGCAGCGTAGCTCGGCGGGAGGTAGACACATGGGATACGCAGTATTTT,CASSVARREVDTWDTQYF
TRBV27,TRBJ1-2,TRBD1,16,-,TGTGCCAGCAGTTTATCGATAGGGACAGGGAAGAGGGGCTACACCTTC,CASSLSIGTGKRGYTF
TRBV23-1,TRBJ2-7,-,14,-,TGCGCCAGCAGTCAATCGGAGGCTCCCTACGAGCAGTACTTC,CASSQSEAPYEQYF
TRBV27,TRBJ2-1,TRBD1,15,-,TGTGCCAGCAAGCTCGGACAGGGGGCGGGATGGGAGCAGTTCTTC,CASKLGQGAGWEQFF
TRBV19,TRBJ1-1,-,14,-,TGTGCCAGTAGTGAATGGGCAGGGAACACTGAAGCTTTCTTT,CASSEWAGNTEAFF
TRBV27,TRBJ2-1,-,13,-,TGTGCCAGCAGGATAGCCTCCTACAATGAGCAGTTCTTC,CASRIASYNEQFF
TRBV10-3,TRBJ1-2,-,15,-,TGTGCCATCAGTGAACAAGTTGACTCGGGGAACGGCTACACCTTC,CAISEQVDSGNGYTF
TRBV7-8,TRBJ2-2,-,13,-,TGTGCCAGCACGGACAGGAACACCGGGGAGCTGTTTTTT,CASTDRNTGELFF
TRBV19,TRBJ2-1,-,12,-,TGTGCCAGTAGTACGACTTCTAATGAGCAGTTCTTC,CASSTTSNEQFF
TRBV2,TRBJ1-5,-,18,-,TGTGCCAGCAGTGAATGGGAGGCAGGCGCTTACCACAATCAGCCCCAGCATTTT,CASSEWEAGAYHNQPQHF
TRBV11-2,TRBJ2-1,TRBD2,17,-,TGTGCCAGCAGCTTAGCCGTGCGGGAGGGTCCCTACAATGAGCAGTTCTTC,CASSLAVREGPYNEQFF
TRBV5-6,TRBJ1-5,-,14,-,TGTGCCAGCAGCTCTGACAGAAGCAATCAGCCCCAGCATTTT,CASSSDRSNQPQHF
TRBV28,TRBJ2-3,-,16,once,TGTGCCAGCAGTTTTGGTAAACTCGATAACACAGATACGCAGTATTTT,CASSFGKLDNTDTQYF
TRBV6-5,TRBJ1-5,TRBD1,14,-,TGTGCCAGCAGTTGGGACAGGGCAATGCAGCCCCAGCATTTT,CASSWDRAMQPQHF
TRBV19,TRBJ1-4,-,14,-,TGTGCCAGTTGGGACACTTCAACTAATGAAAAACTGTTTTTT,CASWDTSTNEKLFF
TRBV20-1,TRBJ1-2,-,10,-,TGCAGTGCTAAGGGGGATGGCTACACCTTC,CSAKGDGYTF
TRBV7-6,TRBJ1-4,-,15,-,TGTGCCAGCAGCGCCTACAGGAAGACTAATGAAAAACTGTTTTTT,CASSAYRKTNEKLFF
TRBV7-8,TRBJ2-2,-,17,-,TGTGCCAGCAGCTTACTGTCCCGGGACTTTGACACCGGGGAGCTGTTTTTT,CASSLLSRDFDTGELFF